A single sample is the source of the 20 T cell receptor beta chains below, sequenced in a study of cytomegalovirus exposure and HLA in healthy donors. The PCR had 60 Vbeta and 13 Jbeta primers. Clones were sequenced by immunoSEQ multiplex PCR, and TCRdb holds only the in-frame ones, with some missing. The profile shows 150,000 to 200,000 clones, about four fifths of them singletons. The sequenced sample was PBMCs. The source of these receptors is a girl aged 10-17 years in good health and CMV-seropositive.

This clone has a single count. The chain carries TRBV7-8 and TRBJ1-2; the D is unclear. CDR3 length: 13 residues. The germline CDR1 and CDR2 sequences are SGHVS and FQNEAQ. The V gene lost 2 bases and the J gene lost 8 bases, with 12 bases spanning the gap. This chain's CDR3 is CASSLTLHGGYTF. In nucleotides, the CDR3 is TGTGCCAGCAGCTTAACACTACATGGGGGCTACACCTTC.

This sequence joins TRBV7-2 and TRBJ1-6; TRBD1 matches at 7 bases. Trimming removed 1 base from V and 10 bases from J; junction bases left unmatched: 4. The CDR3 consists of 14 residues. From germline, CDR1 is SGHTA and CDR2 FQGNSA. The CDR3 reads CASSLGQGGSPLHF. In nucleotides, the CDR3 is TGTGCCAGCAGCTTAGGACAGGGAGGCTCACCCCTCCACTTT. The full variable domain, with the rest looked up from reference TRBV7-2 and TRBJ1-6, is GAGVSQSPSNKVTEKGKDVELRCDPISGHTALYWYRQSLGQGLEFLIYFQGNSAPDKSGLPSDRFSAERTGGSVSTLTIQRTQQEDSAVYLCASSLGQGGSPLHFGNGTRLTVT.

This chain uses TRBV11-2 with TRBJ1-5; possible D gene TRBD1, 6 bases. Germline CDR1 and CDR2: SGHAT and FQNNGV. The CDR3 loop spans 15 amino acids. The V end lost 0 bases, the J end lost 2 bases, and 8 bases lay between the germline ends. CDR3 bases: TGTGCCAGCAGCTTAGACCGGACAGGCAATCAGCCCCAGCATTTT. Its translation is CASSLDRTGNQPQHF.

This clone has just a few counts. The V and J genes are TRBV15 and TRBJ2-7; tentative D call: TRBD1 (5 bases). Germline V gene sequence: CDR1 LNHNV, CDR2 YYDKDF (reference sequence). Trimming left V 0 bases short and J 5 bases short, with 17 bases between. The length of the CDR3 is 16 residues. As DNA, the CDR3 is TGTGCCACCAGCAGAGATAGCCCAGGGTCTGTCAACGAGCAGTACTTC. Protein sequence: CATSRDSPGSVNEQYF.

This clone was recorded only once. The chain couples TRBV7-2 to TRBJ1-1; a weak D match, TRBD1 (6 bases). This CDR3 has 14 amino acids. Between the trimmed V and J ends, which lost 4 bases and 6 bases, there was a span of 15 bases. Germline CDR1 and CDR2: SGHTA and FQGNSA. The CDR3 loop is CASSSRQASAEAFF. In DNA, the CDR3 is TGTGCCAGCAGCTCGCGACAGGCGTCCGCTGAAGCTTTCTTT.

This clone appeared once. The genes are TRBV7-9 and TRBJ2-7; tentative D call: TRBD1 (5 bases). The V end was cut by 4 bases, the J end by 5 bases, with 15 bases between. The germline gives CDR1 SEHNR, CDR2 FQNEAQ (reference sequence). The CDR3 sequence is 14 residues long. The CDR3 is CASSWTPGNNEQYF. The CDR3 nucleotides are TGTGCCAGCAGCTGGACCCCAGGGAATAACGAGCAGTACTTC.

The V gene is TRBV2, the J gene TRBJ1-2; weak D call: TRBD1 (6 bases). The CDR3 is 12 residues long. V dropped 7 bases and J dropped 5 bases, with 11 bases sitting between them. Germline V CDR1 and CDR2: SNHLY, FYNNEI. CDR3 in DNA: TGTGCCAGCAAAGACAGGACGTATGGCTACACCTTC. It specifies CASKDRTYGYTF.

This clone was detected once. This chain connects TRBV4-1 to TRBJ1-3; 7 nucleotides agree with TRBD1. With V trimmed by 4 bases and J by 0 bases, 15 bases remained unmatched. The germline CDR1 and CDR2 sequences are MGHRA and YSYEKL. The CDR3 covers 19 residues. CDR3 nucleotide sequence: TGCGCCAGCAGCCCAGAGGGACAGCAGCAAAAGAGCTCTGGAAACACCATATATTTT. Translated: CASSPEGQQQKSSGNTIYF.

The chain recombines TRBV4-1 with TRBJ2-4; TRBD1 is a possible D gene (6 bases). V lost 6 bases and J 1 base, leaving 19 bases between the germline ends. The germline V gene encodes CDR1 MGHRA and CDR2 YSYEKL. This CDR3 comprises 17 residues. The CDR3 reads CASRPGQQVEAKNIQYF. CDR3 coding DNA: TGCGCCAGCAGGCCCGGACAGCAGGTAGAGGCCAAAAACATTCAGTACTTC.

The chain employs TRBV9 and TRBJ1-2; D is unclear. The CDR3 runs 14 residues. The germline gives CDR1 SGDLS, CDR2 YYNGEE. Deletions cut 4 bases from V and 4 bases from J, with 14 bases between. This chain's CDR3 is CASSPTEGLYGYTF. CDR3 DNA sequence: TGTGCCAGCAGCCCCACGGAAGGACTCTATGGCTACACCTTC.

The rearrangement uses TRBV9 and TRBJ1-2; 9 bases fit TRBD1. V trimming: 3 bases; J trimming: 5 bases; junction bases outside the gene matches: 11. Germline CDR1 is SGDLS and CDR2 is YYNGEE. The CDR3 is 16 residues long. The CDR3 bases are TGTGCCAGCAGCGCGTCGAGGGGACAGGGTACTTATGGCTACACCTTC. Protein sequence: CASSASRGQGTYGYTF.

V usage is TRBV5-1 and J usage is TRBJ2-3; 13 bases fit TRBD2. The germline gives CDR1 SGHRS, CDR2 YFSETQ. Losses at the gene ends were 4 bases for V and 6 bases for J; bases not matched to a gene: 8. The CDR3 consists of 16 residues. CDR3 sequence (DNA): TGCGCCAGCAGCGGCACTAGCGGGGGGGCCGGGGATACGCAGTATTTT. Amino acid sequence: CASSGTSGGAGDTQYF. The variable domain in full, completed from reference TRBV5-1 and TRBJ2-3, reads KAGVTQTPRYLIKTRGQQVTLSCSPISGHRSVSWYQQTPGQGLQFLFEYFSETQRNKGNFPGRFSGRQFSNSRSEMNVSTLELGDSALYLCASSGTSGGAGDTQYFGPGTRLTVL.

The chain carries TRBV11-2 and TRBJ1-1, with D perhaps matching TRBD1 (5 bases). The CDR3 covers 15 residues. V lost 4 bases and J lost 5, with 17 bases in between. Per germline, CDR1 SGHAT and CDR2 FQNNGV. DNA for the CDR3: TGTGCCAGCAGCTCAACCCCATCGGGGGGGACTGAAGCTTTCTTT. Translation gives CASSSTPSGGTEAFF.

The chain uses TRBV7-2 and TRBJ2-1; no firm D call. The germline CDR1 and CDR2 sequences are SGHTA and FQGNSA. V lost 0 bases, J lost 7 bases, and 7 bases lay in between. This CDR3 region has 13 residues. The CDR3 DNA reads TGTGCCAGCAGCTTAGCCCCTACGAATGAGCAGTTCTTC. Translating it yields CASSLAPTNEQFF.

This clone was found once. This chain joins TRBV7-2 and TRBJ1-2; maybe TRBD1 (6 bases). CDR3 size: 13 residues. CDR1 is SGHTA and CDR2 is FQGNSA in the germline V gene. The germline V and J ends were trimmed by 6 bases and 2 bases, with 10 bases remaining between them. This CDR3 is CASRPDSNYGYTF. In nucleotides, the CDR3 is TGTGCCAGCAGACCGGACAGCAACTATGGCTACACCTTC.

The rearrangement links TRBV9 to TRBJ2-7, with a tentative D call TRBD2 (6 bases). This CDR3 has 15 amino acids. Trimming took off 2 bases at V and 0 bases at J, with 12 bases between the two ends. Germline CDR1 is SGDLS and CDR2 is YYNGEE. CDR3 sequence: CASSVSGGSSYEQYF. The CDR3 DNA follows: TGTGCCAGCAGCGTGAGTGGGGGGTCCTCCTACGAGCAGTACTTC.

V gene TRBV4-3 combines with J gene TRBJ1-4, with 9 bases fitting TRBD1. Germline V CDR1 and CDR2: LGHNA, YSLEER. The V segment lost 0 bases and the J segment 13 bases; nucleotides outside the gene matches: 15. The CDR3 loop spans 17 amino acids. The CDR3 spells CASSQDDTRDRALALFF. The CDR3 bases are TGCGCCAGCAGCCAAGATGACACCCGGGACAGGGCTTTGGCACTGTTTTTT.

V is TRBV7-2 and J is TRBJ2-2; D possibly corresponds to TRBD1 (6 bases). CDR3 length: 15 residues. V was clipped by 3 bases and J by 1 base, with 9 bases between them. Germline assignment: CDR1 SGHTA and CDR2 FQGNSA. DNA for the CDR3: TGTGCCAGCAGCTTCCGGACAGAGAACACCGGGGAGCTGTTTTTT. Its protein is CASSFRTENTGELFF.

The CDR3, as DNA: TGTGCCTGGAGTGGTCCAGGGAGGGTAAGCGAGCAGTACTTC. Its translation is CAWSGPGRVSEQYF. The chain links TRBV30 to TRBJ2-7; 7 bases match TRBD2. The CDR3 runs 14 residues. The V and J ends lost 1 base and 6 bases, in that order; junction bases with no gene match: 9. The germline V gene has CDR1 GTSNPN and CDR2 SVGIG (reference sequence).

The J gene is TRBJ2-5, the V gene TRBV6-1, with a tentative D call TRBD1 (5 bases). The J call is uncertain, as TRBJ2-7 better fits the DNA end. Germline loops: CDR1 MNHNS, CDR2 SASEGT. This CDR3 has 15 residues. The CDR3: CASIQTVVSSYEQYF. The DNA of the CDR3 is TGTGCCAGCATTCAGACAGTTGTGAGCTCCTACGAGCAGTACTTC.